This T cell receptor (beta chain) was captured in a study of blood T cell repertoires in COVID-19. Assay: immunoSEQ multiplex PCR; the TCRdb copy retains only in-frame clones and omits some. The sample carries 35,000 or so clones, around 84% recorded once. The CDR3 length is 13 residues. Germline loops: CDR1 GTSNPN, CDR2 SVGIG (reference sequence). V shed 4 bases, J shed 4 bases, and the junction held 6 bases outside the gene matches. This sequence was found in a man between 65 and 79 years old with acute or convalescent COVID-19. The chain carries TRBV30 and TRBJ1-2; 7 bases fit TRBD1. Source material: peripheral blood. The CDR3 nucleotides read TGTGCCTGGACTCGGGCAGGGGGCTATGGCTACACCTTC. Protein product: CAWTRAGGYGYTF.